This T cell receptor beta chain originates from a study of blood T cell repertoires in COVID-19. Overall study context: COVID-19 samples from acute and convalescent phases originated in the United States, Italy and Spain. PBMCs, B-cell-depleted T cells, or T cells provided the cDNA or gDNA that made up the material.

Authors' data handling: From reference gene primer amplification, estimates of nucleated cell counts were derived. Profiling relied on immunoSEQ multiplex PCR, and the TCRdb table lists in-frame clones only, not all of them. The V and J calls and the clone size are those of that table, but D and trimming were determined from the DNA. The sample comprises 70,000 to 80,000 clones, around 85% of which are singletons, and under 40% rests with the top ten. The CDR3 has 15 amino acids. The V gene's germline CDR1 is MGHDK and CDR2 SYGVNS. The V end was cut by 2 bases, the J end by 10 bases, with 20 bases between.

The genes are TRBV25-1 and TRBJ1-1; no reliable D call. The source is a woman of 80 years or more with active or convalescent COVID-19. The sequencing input was peripheral blood. The CDR3 region has the DNA TGTGCCAGCAGTGAAACCCCTTTGATCGGGCGGGGAGCTTTCTTT. It translates to CASSETPLIGRGAFF.